This is a list of T cell receptor beta chains from one sample in a study of blood T cell repertoires in COVID-19. Libraries were prepared by immunoSEQ multiplex PCR; TCRdb keeps only in-frame clonotypes and omits some of them. The table has 150,000 to 200,000 clones, around four fifths seen once. Sequences were obtained from PBMCs or T cells enriched from blood (not recorded which). All receptors come from a woman in her forties or fifties who had recovered from COVID-19. Both conserved end residues are part of each CDR3. Fields, in order: D gene, clone size, V gene, J gene, CDR3 length, CDR3 protein, CDR3 DNA. A D gene is named only where the DNA matches it firmly. Clone sizes are given selectively: once, few, many, or a class where the clone is expanded.

D: TRBD2; size: .; V: TRBV4-1; J: TRBJ2-7; length: 17; CDR3: CASSRTLSGRASYEQYF; DNA: TGCGCCAGCAGCCGAACCCTCAGCGGGAGGGCCTCCTACGAGCAGTACTTC
D: .; size: .; V: TRBV6-6; J: TRBJ1-5; length: 13; CDR3: CASTGGANQPQHF; DNA: TGTGCCAGCACCGGAGGGGCCAATCAGCCCCAGCATTTT
D: .; size: .; V: TRBV2; J: TRBJ1-2; length: 14; CDR3: CASIDWGWTRGYTF; DNA: TGTGCCAGCATTGATTGGGGCTGGACGAGAGGCTACACCTTC
D: .; size: .; V: TRBV7-9; J: TRBJ2-7; length: 12; CDR3: CASSFRVNEQYF; DNA: TGTGCCAGCAGCTTTAGAGTTAACGAGCAGTACTTC
D: .; size: .; V: TRBV5-4; J: TRBJ1-5; length: 16; CDR3: CASSLDGGTSNQPQHF; DNA: TGTGCCAGCAGCTTGGATGGGGGGACGAGCAATCAGCCCCAGCATTTT
D: .; size: .; V: TRBV15; J: TRBJ1-1; length: 16; CDR3: CATSSTFSGRNTEAFF; DNA: TGTGCCACCAGCAGCACCTTCAGTGGGAGGAACACTGAAGCTTTCTTT
D: .; size: .; V: TRBV6-1; J: TRBJ1-2; length: 13; CDR3: CASSEQGRNGYTF; DNA: TGTGCCAGCAGTGAACAGGGGAGAAATGGCTACACCTTC
D: .; size: once; V: TRBV4-1; J: TRBJ1-4; length: 15; CDR3: CASSLDGRGDEKLFF; DNA: TGCGCCAGCAGCCTCGATGGGAGGGGAGATGAAAAACTGTTTTTT
D: .; size: .; V: TRBV7-6; J: TRBJ1-4; length: 15; CDR3: CASSLVQAAFSELFF; DNA: TGTGCCAGCAGCTTAGTCCAGGCTGCTTTTTCGGAACTGTTTTTT
D: .; size: once; V: TRBV2; J: TRBJ2-3; length: 13; CDR3: CASKGFFSDTQYF; DNA: TGTGCCAGCAAGGGGTTTTTTAGCGATACGCAGTATTTT
D: TRBD2; size: .; V: TRBV28; J: TRBJ2-7; length: 14; CDR3: CASSDSGSAREQYF; DNA: TGTGCCAGCAGTGATAGCGGGAGTGCGCGAGAGCAGTACTTC
D: TRBD1; size: .; V: TRBV10-3; J: TRBJ1-1; length: 16; CDR3: CAIRIDRGKMNTEAFF; DNA: TGTGCCATCAGGATCGACAGGGGGAAAATGAACACTGAAGCTTTCTTT
D: TRBD1; size: .; V: TRBV4-1; J: TRBJ2-3; length: 15; CDR3: CASTDRGSFTDTQYF; DNA: TGCGCCAGCACCGACAGGGGTTCCTTCACAGATACGCAGTATTTT
D: .; size: .; V: TRBV4-1; J: TRBJ1-2; length: 13; CDR3: CASSQEGGYGYTF; DNA: TGCGCCAGCAGCCAAGAAGGGGGCTATGGCTACACCTTC
D: TRBD2; size: .; V: TRBV5-6; J: TRBJ2-3; length: 16; CDR3: CASSFGLAPGWDTQYF; DNA: TGTGCCAGCAGCTTCGGACTAGCGCCGGGGTGGGATACGCAGTATTTT
D: TRBD2; size: .; V: TRBV7-2; J: TRBJ2-3; length: 17; CDR3: CASSLVTGGGLRDTQYF; DNA: TGTGCCAGCAGCTTAGTGACAGGCGGGGGGCTTCGGGATACGCAGTATTTT
D: .; size: many; V: TRBV29-1; J: TRBJ1-1; length: 13; CDR3: CSVIRGRVTEAFF; DNA: TGCAGCGTTATCAGGGGTCGTGTTACTGAAGCTTTCTTT
D: .; size: .; V: TRBV14; J: TRBJ2-5; length: 14; CDR3: CASSQAGVLETQYF; DNA: TGTGCCAGCAGCCAAGCAGGGGTGTTGGAGACCCAGTACTTC
D: .; size: .; V: TRBV2; J: TRBJ1-4; length: 16; CDR3: CASSQGEGGREGKLFF; DNA: TGTGCCAGCAGTCAAGGCGAAGGAGGGAGGGAGGGAAAACTGTTTTTT
D: TRBD1; size: .; V: TRBV4-1; J: TRBJ2-7; length: 16; CDR3: CASSQREGAISYEQYF; DNA: TGCGCCAGCAGCCAGCGTGAGGGGGCCATCTCCTACGAGCAGTACTTC
D: .; size: .; V: TRBV19; J: TRBJ2-2; length: 15; CDR3: CASSIGAEGTGELFF; DNA: TGTGCCAGTAGTATAGGGGCAGAGGGCACCGGGGAGCTGTTTTTT
D: .; size: once; V: TRBV7-2; J: TRBJ2-6; length: 16; CDR3: CASSLTSGTGANVLTF; DNA: TGTGCCAGCAGCTTAACGTCGGGGACTGGGGCCAACGTCCTGACTTTC
D: .; size: once; V: TRBV7-2; J: TRBJ1-6; length: 16; CDR3: CASSLETRAYNSPLHF; DNA: TGTGCCAGCAGCTTAGAAACCAGGGCTTATAATTCACCCCTCCACTTT
D: .; size: .; V: TRBV18; J: TRBJ2-5; length: 13; CDR3: CASSPMEKETQYF; DNA: TGTGCCAGCTCACCAATGGAGAAAGAGACCCAGTACTTC
D: TRBD2; size: .; V: TRBV6-6; J: TRBJ2-1; length: 16; CDR3: CASTAKGLAGVNEQFF; DNA: TGTGCCAGTACGGCCAAGGGACTAGCGGGCGTCAATGAGCAGTTCTTC
D: .; size: .; V: TRBV4-3; J: TRBJ1-4; length: 15; CDR3: CASSQVQGHDEKLFF; DNA: TGCGCCAGCAGCCAAGTTCAGGGGCATGATGAAAAACTGTTTTTT
D: .; size: few; V: TRBV5-6; J: TRBJ1-4; length: 15; CDR3: CASSLNRVVNEKLFF; DNA: TGTGCCAGCAGCTTGAACCGGGTTGTGAATGAAAAACTGTTTTTT
D: .; size: .; V: TRBV28; J: TRBJ2-2; length: 12; CDR3: CASSFGLGELFF; DNA: TGTGCCAGCAGTTTCGGTTTGGGGGAGCTGTTTTTT
D: .; size: .; V: TRBV15; J: TRBJ2-7; length: 15; CDR3: CATSRDLGSSYEQYF; DNA: TGTGCCACCAGCAGAGATTTGGGCAGTTCCTACGAGCAGTACTTC
D: .; size: .; V: TRBV19; J: TRBJ1-5; length: 15; CDR3: CASSTRGVKDQPQHF; DNA: TGTGCCAGTAGTACCAGGGGCGTGAAGGATCAGCCCCAGCATTTT
D: .; size: .; V: TRBV7-8; J: TRBJ1-1; length: 13; CDR3: CASSRQGNTEAFF; DNA: TGTGCCAGCAGCCGTCAGGGGAACACTGAAGCTTTCTTT